This T cell receptor beta chain was recorded in a study of CD8 T cells in ankylosing spondylitis. A quantitative 5'-RACE method, one with molecular barcodes, was used to make TCR beta libraries. MiXCR, run by TCRdb on the 5' RACE reads, gives a single entry per CDR3 protein. The table lists about 540,000 distinct CDR3 sequences, roughly 12% of them singletons. Findings and limits, study-wide: The authors found the disease-linked clones to be CD8+ and relatively rare in peripheral blood. Several of the motif variants were reported before in synovial fluid and blood from reactive arthritis. Reportedly, disease-linked clones are significantly enriched in ankylosing spondylitis patients' matched synovial fluid. Typical of ankylosing spondylitis blood, it appeared, was a TCR beta motif of under 10 highly homologous variants.

CDR1 is DFQATT, CDR2 SNEGSKA, per germline (reference sequence). J lost 11 bases, V lost 0 bases, and 14 bases had no gene match. This CDR3 is 16 amino acids long. To note about this clonotype: Its antigen is unidentified.

The sequence came from a male donor with ankylosing spondylitis. Sequences were obtained from blood, either unsorted or a sorted T cell fraction (not recorded which). The chain is built from TRBV20-1 and TRBJ2-1; 9 bases agree with TRBD2. CDR3 amino acids: CSARDGEVAGDSKQFF. CDR3 DNA: TGCAGTGCTAGAGACGGGGAGGTAGCGGGGGATAGCAAGCAGTTCTTC.